This T cell receptor (beta chain) was documented in a study of T-cell reconstitution after alpha-beta-depleted transplantation in children. Study results and caveats: Alpha-beta T cells about two months after transplant reportedly derived from several hundred expanded graft clones. Newly produced T cells mostly accounted for T-cell counts and diversity one year post-transplant. From surviving recipient T cells and thymic progenitors came the high day-60 TCRbeta diversity observed in some patients.

Trimming shortened V by 0 bases and J by 9 bases, and 24 bases separated the two germline ends. Germline V CDR1 and CDR2: MNHNS, SASEGT. This CDR3 is 18 amino acids long. Unique molecular identifiers tagged the TCRbeta library. TCRdb processed the PCR reads anew with MiXCR; each CDR3 protein has one entry. The table includes about 110,000 distinct CDR3 sequences, about 6% detected once. Note on this clonotype: Its antigen remains unidentified.

Source: PBMCs, mostly from graft donor cells, taken 360 days after TCRalphabeta/CD19-depleted stem cell transplant. The rearrangement links TRBV6-1 to TRBJ2-1, with D tentatively TRBD2 (5 bases). The source of this sequence is a male patient between 2 and 15 years old who had a stem cell transplant for acute lymphoblastic leukemia, so the T cells may come from the graft donor. CDR3 in DNA: TGTGCCAGCAGTGAAGCGCGGGTCCTAGGCTGGCCCCTGGGTGAGCAGTTCTTC. It yields the protein CASSEARVLGWPLGEQFF.